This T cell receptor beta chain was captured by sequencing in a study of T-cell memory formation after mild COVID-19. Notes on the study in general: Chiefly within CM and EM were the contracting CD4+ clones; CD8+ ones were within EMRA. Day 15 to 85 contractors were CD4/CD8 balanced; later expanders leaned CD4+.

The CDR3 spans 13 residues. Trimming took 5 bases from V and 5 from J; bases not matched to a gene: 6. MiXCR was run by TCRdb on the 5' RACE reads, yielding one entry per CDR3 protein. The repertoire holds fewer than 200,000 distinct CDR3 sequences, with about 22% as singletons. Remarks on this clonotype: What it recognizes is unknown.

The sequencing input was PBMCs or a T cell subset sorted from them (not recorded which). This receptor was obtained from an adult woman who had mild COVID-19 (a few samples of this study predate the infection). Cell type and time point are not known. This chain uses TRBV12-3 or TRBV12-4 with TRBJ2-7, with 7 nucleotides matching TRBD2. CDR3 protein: CASSRLAGDEQYF. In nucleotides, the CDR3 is TGTGCCAGCAGTCGCCTGGCGGGGGACGAGCAGTACTTC.